One and the same sample provided the 12 T cell receptor beta chains below, sequenced in a study of OX40 agonist ivuxolimab in advanced cancers. The library was produced with the immunoSEQ multiplex PCR assay. Drawn from immuneACCESS, this table holds only the in-frame rearrangements with V and J called that TCRdb kept. Clones are partly lost; checked studies trace under half to an unresolved V gene and leave the rest unexplained. A total of about 58,000 clones appear in this sample, 87% of them only once. The ten largest clones represent 0.6% to 0.7% of the sample. The sequencing used CD4+ or CD8+ T cells sorted from blood, collected in a trial of the OX40 agonist ivuxolimab. The receptors were sampled from an adult with an advanced solid tumor such as melanoma, head and neck, liver or kidney cancer.

V is TRBV4-1 and J is TRBJ2-5, with a tentative D call TRBD1 (5 bases). The length of the CDR3 is 15 residues. V lost 1 base to trimming and J lost 5 bases, with 14 bases between them. In germline, CDR1 is MGHRA, CDR2 YSYEKL. The CDR3 sequence: CASSQAPTAGETQYF. The CDR3 nucleotides read TGCGCCAGCAGCCAAGCTCCGACAGCCGGGGAGACCCAGTACTTC.

The rearrangement uses TRBV27 and TRBJ2-7, with TRBD1 matching 10 bases. V lost 3 bases and J lost 3; bases outside the gene matches: 5. The CDR3 totals 15 residues. The V gene's germline CDR1 is MNHEY and CDR2 SMNVEV (reference sequence). CDR3 sequence reads: CASSFPDRGLYEQYF. DNA of the CDR3: TGTGCCAGCAGTTTTCCCGACAGGGGGCTCTACGAGCAGTACTTC.

The rearrangement joins TRBV7-9 to TRBJ2-7, with D tentatively TRBD2 (5 bases). Trimming took off 1 base at V and 6 bases at J, with 10 bases between the two ends. Germline assignment: CDR1 SEHNR and CDR2 FQNEAQ (reference sequence). The CDR3 is 13 amino acids. CDR3 in amino acids: CASSLEGTSEQYF. In DNA form, the CDR3 reads TGTGCCAGCAGCTTAGAGGGCACTAGCGAGCAGTACTTC.

The gene calls are TRBV4-1 and TRBJ1-1; D gene uncertain. There are 16 residues in the CDR3. V was pared by 0 bases and J by 6 bases, with 17 bases between. The germline CDR1 and CDR2 sequences are MGHRA and YSYEKL. This CDR3 is CASSQERAARVSEAFF. CDR3 sequence (DNA): TGCGCCAGCAGCCAAGAGAGGGCGGCAAGGGTTTCTGAAGCTTTCTTT.

The rearrangement links TRBV6-5 to TRBJ2-1, with 13 bases matching TRBD2. From germline, CDR1 is MNHEY and CDR2 SVGAGI. The CDR3 is 14 amino acids. Germline trimming cut 6 bases from V and 15 bases from J; bases unmatched to any gene: 11. This CDR3 reads CASRLAGGSPKAFF. The CDR3 DNA follows: TGTGCCAGCAGACTAGCGGGAGGGAGTCCCAAGGCGTTCTTC.

The genes are TRBV27 and TRBJ2-7; perhaps TRBD1 as D (5 bases). Looked up from germline, CDR1 is MNHEY and CDR2 is SMNVEV (reference sequence). V gave up 6 bases and J gave up 0 bases, with 9 bases separating them. The CDR3 loop spans 13 amino acids. CDR3: CASRRGSSYEQYF. The DNA of the CDR3 is TGTGCCAGCAGAAGGGGTAGCTCCTACGAGCAGTACTTC.

The rearrangement links TRBV29-1 to TRBJ1-2, with TRBD1 as a possible D gene (5 bases). Germline values: CDR1 SQVTM, CDR2 ANQGSEA. The ends were cut back, 4 bases at V and 6 bases at J, with 9 bases in the middle. There are 11 residues in the CDR3. As DNA, the CDR3 is TGCAGCGTTGCCTCGGGGGATGGCTACACCTTC. Encoded protein: CSVASGDGYTF.

In the case of this clone: Given the absence of the conserved phenylalanine or tryptophan at the CDR3 end, a read error is likely. The rearrangement joins TRBV30 to TRBJ1-2; TRBD1 matches 7 bases. CDR3 length: 13 residues. V shed 4 bases and J 4 bases; nucleotides not matched to a gene: 6. Germline V gene data show CDR1 as GTSNPN and CDR2 as SVGIG (reference sequence). The DNA for the CDR3 is TGTGCCTGGACCACACAGGGGCGCTATGGCTACACCCTC. This encodes CAWTTQGRYGYTL.

The chain links TRBV28 to TRBJ1-2; D may be TRBD1 (5 bases). The length of the CDR3 is 14 residues. The V and J ends lost 1 base and 8 bases respectively, with 14 bases between them. Per the germline V gene, CDR1 is MDHEN and CDR2 is SYDVKM. This CDR3 reads CASSLSAGRKGYTF. The CDR3 DNA reads as TGTGCCAGCAGTTTATCGGCAGGGAGGAAGGGCTACACCTTC.

This sequence joins TRBV5-1 and TRBJ1-2; D not resolved. Per germline, CDR1 SGHRS and CDR2 YFSETQ. Trimming left V 4 bases short and J 4 bases short, with 14 bases between. The CDR3 is 14 residues long. CDR3: CASSPGGEPYGYTF. For the CDR3, the DNA is TGCGCCAGCAGCCCGGGTGGGGAGCCCTATGGCTACACCTTC. The entire variable domain, with the rest obtained from reference TRBV5-1 and TRBJ1-2, is as follows: KAGVTQTPRYLIKTRGQQVTLSCSPISGHRSVSWYQQTPGQGLQFLFEYFSETQRNKGNFPGRFSGRQFSNSRSEMNVSTLELGDSALYLCASSPGGEPYGYTFGSGTRLTVV.

The chain links TRBV7-8 to TRBJ1-1; a weak D match, TRBD1 (5 bases). The germline gives CDR1 SGHVS, CDR2 FQNEAQ. V lost 1 base and J lost 5, with 14 bases in between. This CDR3 spans 15 amino acids. CDR3 DNA sequence: TGTGCCAGCAGCTTAGGGGCTGGGGCGAGGACTGAAGCTTTCTTT. Its protein product is CASSLGAGARTEAFF.

The chain is built from TRBV5-4 and TRBJ2-7, with D perhaps TRBD1 or TRBD2 (7 bases each). The germline gives CDR1 SGHNT, CDR2 YYREEE (reference sequence). V lost 0 bases to trimming and J lost 4 bases, with 11 bases between them. The CDR3 totals 14 residues. The CDR3 bases are TGTGCCAGCAGCTTGGCAGGGGGGGGGTACGAGCAGTACTTC. This gives the protein CASSLAGGGYEQYF.